This T cell receptor (beta chain) was sequenced during a study of molecular identifiers for immune sequencing clone quantification. About the study: Four of five splits of RNA from about 20,000 or 100,000 naive CD8 cells were sequenced in replicates.

Germline V gives CDR1 SEHNR, CDR2 FQNEAQ (reference sequence). The CDR3 is 15 amino acids. Trimming cost V 5 bases and J 0 bases, with 14 bases left between them. Researchers sorted naive CD8 T cells as cells that were CD8+CD4-CCR7+CD45RA+. This clonotype was detected once. A much larger clonotype is one base distant, so this may be a read error. Previously published methods and listed TCR primers were used for the bulk TCR libraries. Each CDR3 protein is one row after TCRdb ran MiXCR on the PCR reads. The sample contains 550,000 to 750,000 distinct CDR3 sequences, roughly 21% of which appear only once.

The source is a human donor in good health. Some libraries in this study had Jurkat cell RNA spiked in. The rearrangement links TRBV7-9 to TRBJ2-7; tentative D call: TRBD2 (5 bases). Sequencing was done on a sample of naive CD8+ T cells from blood, with Jurkat cell RNA spiked in. Indicated subset: FACS-sorted CD8+CD4-CCR7+CD45RA+ naive T cells. The DNA of the CDR3 is TGTGCCAGCAGCCCAAACCAGAGGGACTCCTACGAGCAGTACTTC. Amino acids: CASSPNQRDSYEQYF. Together with reference TRBV7-9 and TRBJ2-7, the CDR3 gives the full variable domain: DTGVSQNPRHKITKRGQNVTFRCDPISEHNRLYWYRQTLGQGPEFLTYFQNEAQLEKSRLLSDRFSAERPKGSFSTLEIQRTEQGDSAMYLCASSPNQRDSYEQYFGPGTRLTVT.